The clone carrying this TCR beta chain was counted a few times. The antigen is undetermined. This sample was taken from a study of response to subunit inactivated influenza vaccine. Germline assignment: CDR1 ENHRY and CDR2 SYGVKD. Between the trimmed V and J ends, which lost 4 bases and 3 bases, there was a span of 13 bases. CDR3 length: 16 residues. TCRdb reanalysed the RT-PCR reads using MiXCR and keeps one entry per CDR3 protein. The table has around 760,000 distinct CDR3 sequences, about 15% seen once. Study-wide results and limits: Authors suggested seasonal influenza vaccinations each recruit few new T cells.

The sequence was obtained from a man in his fifties who received an inactivated influenza vaccine. The chain is built from TRBV10-3 and TRBJ1-6; D is ambiguous. Material: PBMCs from blood, obtained 14 days before vaccination. The CDR3 spells CAISGETGSYNSPLHF. The CDR3 DNA is TGTGCCATCAGTGGGGAGACGGGGAGCTATAATTCACCCCTCCACTTT.